This TCR beta chain was captured in a study of T cell clonality in common variable immunodeficiency. Study findings and constraints: Reportedly, TCR beta sequences from common variable immunodeficiency showed fewer deletions and N-nucleotide insertions. CVID subjects showed higher TCRbeta clonality than healthy controls. T cell subpopulation sequencing would be needed to explain CVID clonality.

This clone has ten or more counts. Its target is unknown. Read data end 3 residues before the CDR3 end; the end is taken from the germline J gene. Here immunoSEQ multiplex PCR was the method, and the copy in TCRdb shows in-frame clones only, minus some. The table records around 28,000 clones without singletons, the ten largest covering about 29%. Germline lookup yields CDR1 SGHTA and CDR2 FQGNSA. V gave up 4 bases and J gave up 5 bases, with 11 bases separating them. The CDR3 has 13 residues. The sequencing sample was made of peripheral blood mononuclear cells. V and J are TRBV7-2 and TRBJ1-1, with D maybe TRBD1 (5 bases). The receptor comes from a human donor with common variable immunodeficiency. The CDR3 sequence is CASSSGGYTEAFF. CDR3 bases read: TGTGCCAGCAGCTCGGGGGGGTATACTGAA.